Ten or more counts support the clone carrying this T cell receptor (beta chain). As yet, its antigen is unknown. V lost 3 bases to trimming and J lost 4 bases; unmatched junction nucleotides: 7. The CDR3 is 15 residues long. Specified time point: persistent/refractory GD, antithyroid drugs over 5 years with positive TRAb. With RNA extracted from PBMCs as input, the TCR library was made. The source of the sample is a study of regulatory T cells in long-lasting Graves disease. Overall study results and limits: Lower TCR diversity was seen in persistent Graves' patients than in newly diagnosed ones. Newly diagnosed patients shared more than 750 public clonotypes; persistent patients shared around 2,500.

Combining iRepertoire HTBI primers with Arm-PCR of CDR3 regions, the authors built TCR beta libraries. Source study methods: Analysis of the samples identified 50 to 65 TRBV and 14 to 15 TRBJ segments. TCRdb redid the calling of the multiplex PCR reads with MiXCR, one entry per CDR3 protein. These V and J calls are TCRdb output, not the study's own analysis. The sample shows roughly 500,000 distinct CDR3 sequences, roughly 21% of them seen only once. V usage is TRBV12-3 or TRBV12-4 and J usage is TRBJ2-5; TRBD2 matches at 8 bases. The specimen comprised peripheral blood mononuclear cells (PBMCs), sampled when the disease was refractory, from a patient treated with antithyroid drugs. The receptor was isolated from a female donor with Graves disease. This CDR3 is CASSFVGLAGETQYF. The CDR3 DNA sequence: TGTGCCAGCAGTTTTGTTGGTCTAGCGGGAGAGACCCAGTACTTC.